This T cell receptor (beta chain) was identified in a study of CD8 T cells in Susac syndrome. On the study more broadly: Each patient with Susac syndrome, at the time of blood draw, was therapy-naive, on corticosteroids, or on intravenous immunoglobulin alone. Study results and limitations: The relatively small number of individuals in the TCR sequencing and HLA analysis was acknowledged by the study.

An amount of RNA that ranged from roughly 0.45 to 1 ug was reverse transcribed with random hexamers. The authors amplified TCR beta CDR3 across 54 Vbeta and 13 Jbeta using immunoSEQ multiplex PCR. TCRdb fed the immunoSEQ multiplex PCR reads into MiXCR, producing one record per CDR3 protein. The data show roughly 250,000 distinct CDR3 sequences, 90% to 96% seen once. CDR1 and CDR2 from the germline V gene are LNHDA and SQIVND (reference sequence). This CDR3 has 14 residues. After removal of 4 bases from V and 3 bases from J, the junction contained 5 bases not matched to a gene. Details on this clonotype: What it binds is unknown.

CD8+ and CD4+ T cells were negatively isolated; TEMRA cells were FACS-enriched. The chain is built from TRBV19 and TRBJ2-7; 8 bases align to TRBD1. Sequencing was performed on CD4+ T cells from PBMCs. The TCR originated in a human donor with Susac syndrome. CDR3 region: CASSRTTGGYEQYF. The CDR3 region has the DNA TGTGCCAGTAGTAGAACTACAGGGGGCTACGAGCAGTACTTC.